The T cell receptor (beta chain) described here comes from a study of post-analysis software for immune sequencing data. Study results and caveats: Among roughly 5 TRBV segments more frequent in patients than controls were TRBV5-6, TRBV5-1 and TRBV20-1. Significantly lower normalized Chao1 diversity was found in patients with multiple sclerosis relative to controls. F-measure co-clustering was strong for batch-matched samples.

To note about this clonotype: Its specificity is not known.

The TCR beta cDNA libraries carried unique molecular identifiers. TCRdb fed the PCR reads into MiXCR, producing one record per CDR3 protein. The sample carries about 380,000 distinct CDR3 sequences, 30% to 45% recorded once. The germline V and J ends were trimmed by 6 bases and 2 bases, with 13 bases remaining between them. CDR1 is MNHEY, CDR2 SMNVEV, per germline (reference sequence). The CDR3 spans 15 residues. Specimen: blood. The rearrangement uses TRBV27 and TRBJ1-4, with D perhaps matching TRBD1 (6 bases). The receptor comes from a girl aged 10-17 years with multiple sclerosis. CDR3 amino acids: CASRLGQQTNEKLFF. In nucleotides, the CDR3 is TGTGCCAGCAGGCTCGGACAGCAGACTAATGAAAAACTGTTTTTT.